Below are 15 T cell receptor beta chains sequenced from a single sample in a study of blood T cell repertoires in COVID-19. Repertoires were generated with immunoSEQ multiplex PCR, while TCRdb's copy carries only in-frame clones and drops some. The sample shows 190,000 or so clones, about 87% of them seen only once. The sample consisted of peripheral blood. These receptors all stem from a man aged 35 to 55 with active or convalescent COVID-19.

CDR3 region: CASSYNGREGFDGYTF. In DNA form, the CDR3 reads TGTGCCAGCAGTTATAACGGTCGGGAAGGGTTCGATGGCTACACCTTC. The gene calls are TRBV6-5 and TRBJ1-2; D uncertain. From germline, CDR1 is MNHEY and CDR2 SVGAGI. This CDR3 has 16 residues. Trimming cost V 3 bases and J 6 bases, with 20 bases left between them.

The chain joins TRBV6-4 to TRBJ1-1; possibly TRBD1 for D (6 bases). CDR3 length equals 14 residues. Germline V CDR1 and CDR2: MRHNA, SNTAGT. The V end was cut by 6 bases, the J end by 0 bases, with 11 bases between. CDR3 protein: CASRRDTMNTEAFF. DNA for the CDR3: TGTGCCAGCAGGAGGGACACTATGAACACTGAAGCTTTCTTT.

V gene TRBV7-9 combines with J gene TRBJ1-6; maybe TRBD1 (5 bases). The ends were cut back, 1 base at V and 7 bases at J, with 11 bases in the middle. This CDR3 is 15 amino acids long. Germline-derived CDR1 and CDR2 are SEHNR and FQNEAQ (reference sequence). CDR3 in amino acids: CASSLGVGLNSPLHF. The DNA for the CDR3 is TGTGCCAGCAGCTTAGGAGTGGGGCTAAATTCACCCCTCCACTTT.

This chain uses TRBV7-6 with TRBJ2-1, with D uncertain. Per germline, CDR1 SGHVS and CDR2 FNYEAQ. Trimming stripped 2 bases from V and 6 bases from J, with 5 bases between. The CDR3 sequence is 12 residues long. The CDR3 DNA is TGTGCCAGCAGCTTACAGATCAATGAGCAGTTCTTC. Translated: CASSLQINEQFF.

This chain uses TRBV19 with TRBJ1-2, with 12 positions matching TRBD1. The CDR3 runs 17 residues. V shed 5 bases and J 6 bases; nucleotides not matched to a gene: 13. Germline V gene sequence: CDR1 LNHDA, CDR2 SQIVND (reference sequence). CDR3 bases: TGTGCCAGTAGTCTAACCCTTCCGGGACAGGGGGCGAATGGCTACACCTTC. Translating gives CASSLTLPGQGANGYTF.

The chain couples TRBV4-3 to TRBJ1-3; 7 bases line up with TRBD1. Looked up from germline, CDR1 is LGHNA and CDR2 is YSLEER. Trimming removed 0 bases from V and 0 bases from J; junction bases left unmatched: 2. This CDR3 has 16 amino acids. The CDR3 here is CASSQDGTDSGNTIYF. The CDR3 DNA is TGCGCCAGCAGCCAAGACGGGACAGACTCTGGAAACACCATATATTTT.

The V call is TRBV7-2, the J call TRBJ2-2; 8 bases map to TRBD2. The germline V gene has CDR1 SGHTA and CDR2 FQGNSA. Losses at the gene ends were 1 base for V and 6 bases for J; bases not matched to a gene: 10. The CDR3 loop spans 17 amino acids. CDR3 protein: CASSLVASGGGAGELFF. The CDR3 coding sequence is TGTGCCAGCAGCTTAGTTGCCAGCGGGGGAGGCGCCGGGGAGCTGTTTTTT.

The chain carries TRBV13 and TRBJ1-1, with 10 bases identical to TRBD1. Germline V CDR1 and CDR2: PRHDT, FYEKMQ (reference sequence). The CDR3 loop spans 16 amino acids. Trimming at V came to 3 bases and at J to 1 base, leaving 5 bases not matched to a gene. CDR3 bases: TGTGCCAGCAGCTTCATCAGACAGGGGGCGAACACTGAAGCTTTCTTT. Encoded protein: CASSFIRQGANTEAFF.

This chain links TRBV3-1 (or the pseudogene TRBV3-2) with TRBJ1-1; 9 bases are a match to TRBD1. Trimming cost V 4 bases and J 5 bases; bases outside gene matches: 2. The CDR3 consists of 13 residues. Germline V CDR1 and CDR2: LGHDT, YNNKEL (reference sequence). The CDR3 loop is CASSPGTGTEAFF. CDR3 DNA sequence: TGTGCCAGCAGCCCCGGGACAGGGACTGAAGCTTTCTTT.

CDR3 in amino acids: CASSLAGVVNQPQHF. The CDR3 coding sequence is TGTGCCAGCAGCTTAGCAGGGGTCGTCAATCAGCCCCAGCATTTT. The rearrangement uses TRBV7-2 and TRBJ1-5; D is perhaps TRBD1 (5 bases). This CDR3 is 15 amino acids long. Looked up from germline, CDR1 is SGHTA and CDR2 is FQGNSA. Trimming shortened V by 0 bases and J by 3 bases, and 9 bases separated the two germline ends.

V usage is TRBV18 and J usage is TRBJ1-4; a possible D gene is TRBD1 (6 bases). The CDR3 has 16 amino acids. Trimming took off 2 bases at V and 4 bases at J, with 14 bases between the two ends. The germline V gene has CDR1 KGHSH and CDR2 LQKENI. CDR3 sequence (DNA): TGTGCCAGCTCACCATTACAGGGAGCGAATAATGAAAAACTGTTTTTT. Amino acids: CASSPLQGANNEKLFF.

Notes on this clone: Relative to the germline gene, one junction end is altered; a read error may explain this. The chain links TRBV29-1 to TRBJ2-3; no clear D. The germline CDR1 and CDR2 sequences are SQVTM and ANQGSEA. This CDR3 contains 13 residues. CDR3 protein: CSAEDWRTDTQYF. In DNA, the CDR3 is TGCAGCGCTGAAGACTGGCGCACAGATACGCAGTATTTT.

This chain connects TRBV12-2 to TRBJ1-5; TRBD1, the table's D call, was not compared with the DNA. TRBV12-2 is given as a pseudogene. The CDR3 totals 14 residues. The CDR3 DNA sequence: TGTGCAAGTCGCTCGGGACAGAGCAATCAGCCCCAGCATTTT. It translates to CASRSGQSNQPQHF.

The CDR3 DNA follows: TGTGCCAGCGCTACAGGGACCCCAGATACGCAGTATTTT. It specifies CASATGTPDTQYF. The chain combines TRBV12-3 or TRBV12-4 with TRBJ2-3, with D possibly TRBD1 on 6 matching bases. V was shortened by 8 bases and J by 4 bases, with 13 bases between the two germline ends. This CDR3 has 13 amino acids.

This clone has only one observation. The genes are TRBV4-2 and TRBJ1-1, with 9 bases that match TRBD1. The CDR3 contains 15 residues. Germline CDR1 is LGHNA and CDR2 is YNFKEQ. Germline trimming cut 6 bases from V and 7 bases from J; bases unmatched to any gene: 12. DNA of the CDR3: TGTGCCAGCAGTAGGACAGGGGCCCGGGAGGATGAAGCTTTCTTT. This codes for CASSRTGAREDEAFF.